Listed below are T cell receptor beta chains from one sample, sequenced in a study of blood T cell repertoires in COVID-19. The table came from immunoSEQ multiplex PCR; TCRdb's copy has only in-frame clones and leaves some out. The table shows roughly 180,000 clones, with approximately 85% occurring only once. The sequenced sample was peripheral blood. The receptors shown here come from an older woman with acute or convalescent COVID-19. CDR3s include the opening cysteine and the closing phenylalanine or tryptophan. Each record gives: J gene, D gene, V gene, clone size, CDR3 DNA, CDR3 protein. A D gene is named only where the DNA matches it firmly. Rows may omit the clone size; those that give it use once, few, many or a size class.

>TRBJ1-2|NA|TRBV30|NA
TGTGCCTGGAGGGGACTCAACTATGGCTACACCTTC
CAWRGLNYGYTF
>TRBJ1-2|NA|TRBV11-2|once
TGTGCCAGCAGCTTACGCGGGCAGGGGTCCAACTATGGCTACACCTTC
CASSLRGQGSNYGYTF
>TRBJ1-1|NA|TRBV5-6|NA
TGTGCCAGCACCCGGTGGGGGGGGATGAACACTGAAGCTTTCTTT
CASTRWGGMNTEAFF
>TRBJ2-3|TRBD1|TRBV10-3|NA
TGTGCCATCAGTGGAAAAGAACAGGGGGCGAGGACAGATACGCAGTATTTT
CAISGKEQGARTDTQYF
>TRBJ1-3|NA|TRBV21-1|once
TGTGCCAGCGGGATTCAGGGGGGAAACACCATATATTTT
CASGIQGGNTIYF
>TRBJ1-2|NA|TRBV5-1|NA
TGCGCCAGCAGAGAGGGGACTACCTATGGCTACACCTTC
CASREGTTYGYTF
>TRBJ2-5|NA|TRBV6-5|NA
TGTGCCAGCAGTTATATTGGGGGGGAGACCCAGTACTTC
CASSYIGGETQYF
>TRBJ1-2|TRBD1|TRBV2|once
TGTGCCAGCAGTGAAGCAGGGACAGGGGTATATGGCTACACCTTC
CASSEAGTGVYGYTF
>TRBJ1-4|NA|TRBV10-3|NA
TGTGCCATCAGTGCCTCGGGAGACGTTAATGAAAAACTGTTTTTT
CAISASGDVNEKLFF
>TRBJ2-5|NA|TRBV27|NA
TGTGCCAGCAGTTCACGCTGGACAGCACAAGAGACCCAGTACTTC
CASSSRWTAQETQYF
>TRBJ1-5|NA|TRBV3-1/TRBV3-2|NA
TGTGCCAGCAGCCAAGGCGCAGGGGGCAATCAGCCCCAGCATTTT
CASSQGAGGNQPQHF
>TRBJ1-1|TRBD1|TRBV9|NA
TGTGCCAGCAGCGTAAAGGTCGGACAGGGTGAAGCTTTCTTT
CASSVKVGQGEAFF
>TRBJ2-7|TRBD1|TRBV2|NA
TGTGCCAGCAACTCGGGGACAGGGATCAACGAGCAGTACTTC
CASNSGTGINEQYF
>TRBJ2-5|NA|TRBV19|NA
TGTGCCAGTAGTAGCAGCGGGGAGACCCAGTACTTC
CASSSSGETQYF
>TRBJ1-2|TRBD1|TRBV5-1|few
TGCGCCAGCAGCTTGGGACAGGGAATCGATGGCTACACCTTC
CASSLGQGIDGYTF
>TRBJ2-5|TRBD1|TRBV9|NA
TGTGCCAGCAGCGTAACAGGGGGCGATTTTGAGACCCAGTACTTC
CASSVTGGDFETQYF
>TRBJ1-4|TRBD1|TRBV5-6|NA
TGTGCCAGCAGCTCCTCGGACAGGGGGCGTGAAAAACTGTTTTTT
CASSSSDRGREKLFF
>TRBJ1-2|TRBD1|TRBV19|NA
TGTGCCAGTAGTTTCGCGACAGGGACCTCTGGCTACACCTTC
CASSFATGTSGYTF
>TRBJ2-5|TRBD1|TRBV3-1/TRBV3-2|few
TGTGCCAGCAGCAACCGGACAGGGGGGATTCAAGAGACCCAGTACTTC
CASSNRTGGIQETQYF
>TRBJ2-1|NA|TRBV6-1|few
TGTGCCAGCAGTGACGCCCCGGGACAAGTCCAGTTCTTC
CASSDAPGQVQFF
>TRBJ2-7|TRBD1|TRBV3-1/TRBV3-2|NA
TGTGCCAGCAGCCATTCAAACAGGGGAGAGGAACAGTACTTC
CASSHSNRGEEQYF
>TRBJ1-3|NA|TRBV5-1|NA
TGCGCCAGCAGCCTCTACAGCTCTGGAAACACCATATATTTT
CASSLYSSGNTIYF
>TRBJ2-2|TRBD1|TRBV29-1|NA
TGCAGCGTGACCCCGACAGGGCGGTCAATTGCGACCGGGGAGCTGTTTTTT
CSVTPTGRSIATGELFF
>TRBJ1-1|NA|TRBV5-1|many
TGCGCCAGCAGCTTCCAGAGCGACACTGAAGCTTTCTTT
CASSFQSDTEAFF
>TRBJ1-2|TRBD1|TRBV4-1|NA
TGCGCCAGCAGCCCGGGACAGGGAATCTATGGCTACACCTTC
CASSPGQGIYGYTF
>TRBJ1-2|NA|TRBV28|NA
TGTGCCAGCAGTTTATCCGGCAGGAACTATGGCTACACCTTC
CASSLSGRNYGYTF
>TRBJ2-3|TRBD2|TRBV9|NA
TGTGCCAGCAGCCCATCACGGCTAGCGGGAGTAGATACGCAGTATTTT
CASSPSRLAGVDTQYF
>TRBJ2-3|TRBD2|TRBV7-2|NA
TGTGCCAGCCGGCCTTACGGGAGGGCGGGAGATACGCAGTATTTT
CASRPYGRAGDTQYF
>TRBJ1-2|NA|TRBV15|NA
TGTGCCACCAGCAGAAAATTAGTAGGGGTCTATGGCTACACCTTC
CATSRKLVGVYGYTF
>TRBJ2-7|NA|TRBV21-1|NA
TGTGCCAGCAGCCGAACGGTCGCGGGGCCACTAGTCTACGAGCAGTACTTC
CASSRTVAGPLVYEQYF
>TRBJ2-1|NA|TRBV24-1|NA
TGTGCCACCAGTGGTGGCAATCTCTACAATGAGCAGTTCTTC
CATSGGNLYNEQFF
>TRBJ1-5|TRBD1|TRBV28|NA
TGTGCCAGCAGCCGTACAGGGGGTGGAAATCAGCCCCAGCATTTT
CASSRTGGGNQPQHF
>TRBJ1-2|NA|TRBV3-1/TRBV3-2|NA
TGTGCCAGCAGCCAAGGGACTAGCAATGGCTACACCTTC
CASSQGTSNGYTF
>TRBJ2-1|TRBD2|TRBV18|NA
TGTGCCAGCTCCCGTTCTAGCGGACACTCCTACAATGAGCAGTTCTTC
CASSRSSGHSYNEQFF
>TRBJ2-6|NA|TRBV19|NA
TGTGCCAGTAGTATTGAGGGAGTCGTCCTGACTTTC
CASSIEGVVLTF
>TRBJ2-5|TRBD2|TRBV7-3|NA
TGTGCCAGCAGCGAAATAGCGGGAGATAGAAAGACCCAGTACTTC
CASSEIAGDRKTQYF
>TRBJ1-2|TRBD1|TRBV9|NA
TGTGCCAGCAGCGCGGGACAGGGGGCCTATGGCTACACCTTC
CASSAGQGAYGYTF
>TRBJ2-1|TRBD2|TRBV11-2|NA
TGTGCCAGCAGCCCCACCTTCCTCGAAGCGGGAGATAATGAGCAGTTCTTC
CASSPTFLEAGDNEQFF
>TRBJ1-5|TRBD1|TRBV30|few
TGTGCCTGGAGTCGGACAGGGTTAGGTCAGCCCCAGCATTTT
CAWSRTGLGQPQHF
>TRBJ1-1|NA|TRBV3-1/TRBV3-2|NA
TGTGCCAGCAGCCAAGTGGTCGGCGGAGGAGCTTTCTTT
CASSQVVGGGAFF
>TRBJ1-1|NA|TRBV24-1|NA
TGTGCCACCAGTGATTTGGGGAGCACTGAAGCTTTCTTT
CATSDLGSTEAFF
>TRBJ2-2|TRBD1|TRBV9|few
TGTGCCAGCAGCTCCACAGGGGTTACGAACACCGGGGAGCTGTTTTTT
CASSSTGVTNTGELFF
>TRBJ2-7|TRBD2|TRBV6-5|NA
TGTGCCAGCAGTTGGATAGCGGGCAACGAGCAGTACTTC
CASSWIAGNEQYF
>TRBJ1-5|TRBD1|TRBV5-5|once
TGTGCCAGCAGCTTTACCCAGACAGGGGTCAGCAATCAGCCCCAGCATTTT
CASSFTQTGVSNQPQHF
>TRBJ1-3|NA|TRBV10-3|NA
TGTGCCATGGCCTTAGGGGACTCTGGAAACACCATATATTTT
CAMALGDSGNTIYF
>TRBJ1-1|NA|TRBV6-5|once
TGTGCCAGTAGGGGCAACCAGAACACTGAAGCTTTCTTT
CASRGNQNTEAFF
>TRBJ1-3|TRBD1|TRBV5-6|NA
TGTGCCAGCAGCCTCCGAAACACAGGGGCCCGGACCAACACCATATATTTT
CASSLRNTGARTNTIYF
>TRBJ2-2|TRBD2|TRBV25-1|NA
TGTGCCAGCAGTGAATATATTAGCGGGAGTACCGGGGAGCTGTTTTTT
CASSEYISGSTGELFF
>TRBJ1-2|NA|TRBV11-3|NA
TGTGCCAGCAGCTTTTCTCCAGGAAACTATGGCTACACCTTC
CASSFSPGNYGYTF
>TRBJ2-7|NA|TRBV18|NA
TGTGCCAGCTCATCCGAACAACAGAATCAGAACCACGAGCAGTACTTC
CASSSEQQNQNHEQYF
>TRBJ2-5|TRBD2|TRBV10-2|NA
TGCGCCAGCAGTGGACTAGCGGGAGGACGGGGGTGGGAGACCCAGTACTTC
CASSGLAGGRGWETQYF
>TRBJ1-4|NA|TRBV7-8|NA
TGTGCCAGCAGCTTGGCCATGGGCGGGGCCGGCAAGGAAAAACTGTTTTTT
CASSLAMGGAGKEKLFF
>TRBJ2-1|TRBD2|TRBV3-1/TRBV3-2|NA
TGTGCCAGCAGCCAGTCCGGGACTAGCATTCGAAATGAGCAGTTCTTC
CASSQSGTSIRNEQFF
>TRBJ2-7|TRBD1|TRBV7-9|once
TGTGCCAGCAGCATGGACAGGATTTCCTACGAGCAGTACTTC
CASSMDRISYEQYF
>TRBJ2-1|NA|TRBV3-1/TRBV3-2|NA
TGTGCCAGCAGCTTTGGGACTTATAGCAATGAGCAGTTCTTC
CASSFGTYSNEQFF
>TRBJ2-5|TRBD2|TRBV5-1|NA
TGCGCCAGCAGCACCGGGACTACAAAAGAGACCCAGTACTTC
CASSTGTTKETQYF
>TRBJ1-2|NA|TRBV12-3/TRBV12-4|NA
TGTGCCAGCAGTCTCGTTAACTATGGCTACACCTTC
CASSLVNYGYTF